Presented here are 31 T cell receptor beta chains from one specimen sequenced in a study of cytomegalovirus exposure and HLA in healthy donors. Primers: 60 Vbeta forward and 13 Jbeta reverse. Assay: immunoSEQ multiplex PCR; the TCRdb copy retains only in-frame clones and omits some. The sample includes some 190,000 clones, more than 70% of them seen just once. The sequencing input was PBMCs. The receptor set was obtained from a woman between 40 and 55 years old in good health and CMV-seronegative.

CDR3 DNA: TGCGCCAGCAGCTTGGACGTGACAAAGGAAAAACTGTTTTTT. Translating it yields CASSLDVTKEKLFF. This chain links TRBV5-1 with TRBJ1-4; D remains ambiguous. V shed 0 bases and J shed 8 bases, with 11 bases lying between them. Germline CDR1 SGHRS, CDR2 YFSETQ. The CDR3 has 14 residues.

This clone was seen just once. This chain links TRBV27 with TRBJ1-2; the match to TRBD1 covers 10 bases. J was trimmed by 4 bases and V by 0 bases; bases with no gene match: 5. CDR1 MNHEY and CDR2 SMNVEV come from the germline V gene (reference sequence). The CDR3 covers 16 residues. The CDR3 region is CASSLSRDRGLYGYTF. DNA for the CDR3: TGTGCCAGCAGTTTATCGCGGGACAGGGGCCTCTATGGCTACACCTTC.

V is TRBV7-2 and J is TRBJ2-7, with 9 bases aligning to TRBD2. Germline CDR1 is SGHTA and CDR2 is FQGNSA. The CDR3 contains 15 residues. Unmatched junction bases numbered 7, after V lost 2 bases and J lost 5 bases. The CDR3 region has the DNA TGTGCCAGCAGCTTAATCGGGACTAGCTTCCACGAGCAGTACTTC. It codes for CASSLIGTSFHEQYF.

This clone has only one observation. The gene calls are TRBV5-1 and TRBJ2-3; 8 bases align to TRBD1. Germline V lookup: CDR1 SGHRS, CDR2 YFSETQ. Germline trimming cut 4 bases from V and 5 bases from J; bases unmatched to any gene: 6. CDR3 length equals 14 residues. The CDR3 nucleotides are TGCGCCAGCAGCGGCGGACAGGGAGTAGATACGCAGTATTTT. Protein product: CASSGGQGVDTQYF.

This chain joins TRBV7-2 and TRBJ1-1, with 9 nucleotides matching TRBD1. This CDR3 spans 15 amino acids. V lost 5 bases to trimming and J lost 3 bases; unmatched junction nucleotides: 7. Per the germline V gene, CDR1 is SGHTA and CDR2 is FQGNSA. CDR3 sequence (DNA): TGTGCCAGCAGCAACAGACAGGGGGTGTACACTGAAGCTTTCTTT. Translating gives CASSNRQGVYTEAFF.

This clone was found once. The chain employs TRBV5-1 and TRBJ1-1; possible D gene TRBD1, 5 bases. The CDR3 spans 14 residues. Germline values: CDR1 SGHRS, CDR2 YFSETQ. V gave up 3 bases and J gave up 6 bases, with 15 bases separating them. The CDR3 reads CASSYGQGNAEAFF. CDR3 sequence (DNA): TGCGCCAGCAGCTATGGACAAGGAAACGCTGAAGCTTTCTTT.

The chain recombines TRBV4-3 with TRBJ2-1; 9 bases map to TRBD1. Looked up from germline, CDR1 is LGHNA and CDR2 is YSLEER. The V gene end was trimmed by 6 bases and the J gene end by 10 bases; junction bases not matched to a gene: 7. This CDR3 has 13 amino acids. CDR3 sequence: CASSWTGEQEQFF. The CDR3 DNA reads TGCGCCAGCAGTTGGACAGGGGAGCAAGAGCAGTTCTTC.

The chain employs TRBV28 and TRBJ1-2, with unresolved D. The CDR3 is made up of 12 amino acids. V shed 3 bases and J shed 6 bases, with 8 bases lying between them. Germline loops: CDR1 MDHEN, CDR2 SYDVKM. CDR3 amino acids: CASSLALNGYTF. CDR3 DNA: TGTGCCAGCAGTTTGGCATTAAATGGCTACACCTTC.

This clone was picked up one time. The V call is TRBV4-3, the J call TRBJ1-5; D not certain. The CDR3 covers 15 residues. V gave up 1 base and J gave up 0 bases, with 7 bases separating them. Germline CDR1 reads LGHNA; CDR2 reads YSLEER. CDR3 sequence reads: CASSQVPGSNQPQHF. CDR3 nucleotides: TGCGCCAGCAGCCAAGTTCCGGGTAGCAATCAGCCCCAGCATTTT.

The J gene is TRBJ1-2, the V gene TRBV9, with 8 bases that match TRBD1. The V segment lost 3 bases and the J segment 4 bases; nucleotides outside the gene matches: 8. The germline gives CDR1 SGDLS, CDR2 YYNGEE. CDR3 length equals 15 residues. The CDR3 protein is CASSAPGTGRYGYTF. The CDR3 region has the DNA TGTGCCAGCAGCGCCCCTGGGACAGGTCGCTATGGCTACACCTTC.

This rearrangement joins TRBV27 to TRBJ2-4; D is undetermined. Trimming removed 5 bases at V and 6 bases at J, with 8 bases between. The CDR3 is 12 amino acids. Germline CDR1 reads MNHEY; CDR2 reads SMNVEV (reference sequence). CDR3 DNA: TGTGCCAGCAGTCCACATGGAAACATTCAGTACTTC. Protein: CASSPHGNIQYF.

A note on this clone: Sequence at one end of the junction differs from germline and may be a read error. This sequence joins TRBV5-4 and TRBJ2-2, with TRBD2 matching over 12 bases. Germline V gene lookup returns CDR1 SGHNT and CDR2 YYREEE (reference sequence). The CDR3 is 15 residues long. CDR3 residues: CASSLASGRAGGLFF. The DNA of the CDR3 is TGTGCCAGCAGCTTGGCTAGCGGGAGGGCCGGGGGGCTGTTTTTT.

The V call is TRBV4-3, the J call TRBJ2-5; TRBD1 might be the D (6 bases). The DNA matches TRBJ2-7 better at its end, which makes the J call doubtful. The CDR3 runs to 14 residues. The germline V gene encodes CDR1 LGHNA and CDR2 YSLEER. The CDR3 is CASSQEQGYYEQYF. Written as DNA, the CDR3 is TGCGCCAGCAGCCAGGAACAGGGTTACTACGAGCAGTACTTC.

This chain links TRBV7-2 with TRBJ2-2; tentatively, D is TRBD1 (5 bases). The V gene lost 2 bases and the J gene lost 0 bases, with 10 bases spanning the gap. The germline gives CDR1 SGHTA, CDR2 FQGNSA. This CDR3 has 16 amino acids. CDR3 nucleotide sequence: TGTGCCAGCAGCTTAAGGGGCCAGGCGAACACCGGGGAGCTGTTTTTT. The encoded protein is CASSLRGQANTGELFF.

CDR3 loop: CAWKRRLGDRSYNEQFF. CDR3 in DNA: TGTGCCTGGAAACGAAGGTTAGGGGACAGGAGCTACAATGAGCAGTTCTTC. The chain carries TRBV30 and TRBJ2-1, with TRBD1 matching 8 bases. Germline CDR1 is GTSNPN and CDR2 is SVGIG (reference sequence). Trimming removed 4 bases from V and 3 bases from J; junction bases left unmatched: 14. The CDR3 is made up of 17 amino acids.

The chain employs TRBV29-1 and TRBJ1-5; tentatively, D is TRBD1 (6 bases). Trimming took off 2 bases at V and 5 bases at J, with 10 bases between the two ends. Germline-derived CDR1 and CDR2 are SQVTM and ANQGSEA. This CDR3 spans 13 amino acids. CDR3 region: CSVEQGGDQPQHF. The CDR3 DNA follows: TGCAGCGTTGAACAAGGGGGGGATCAGCCCCAGCATTTT.

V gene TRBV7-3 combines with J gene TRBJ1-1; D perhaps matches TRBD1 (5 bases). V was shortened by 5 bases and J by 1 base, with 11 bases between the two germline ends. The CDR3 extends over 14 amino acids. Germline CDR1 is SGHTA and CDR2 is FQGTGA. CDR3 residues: CASSNQDRNTEAFF. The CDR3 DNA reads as TGTGCCAGCAGCAATCAAGACAGGAACACTGAAGCTTTCTTT.

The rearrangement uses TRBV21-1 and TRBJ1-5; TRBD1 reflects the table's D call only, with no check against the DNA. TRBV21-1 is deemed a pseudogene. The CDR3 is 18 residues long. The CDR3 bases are TGTGCCAGCAGGATCCGGGACAGGCGTGCGGGCAGCAATCAGCCCCAGCATTTT. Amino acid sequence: CASRIRDRRAGSNQPQHF.

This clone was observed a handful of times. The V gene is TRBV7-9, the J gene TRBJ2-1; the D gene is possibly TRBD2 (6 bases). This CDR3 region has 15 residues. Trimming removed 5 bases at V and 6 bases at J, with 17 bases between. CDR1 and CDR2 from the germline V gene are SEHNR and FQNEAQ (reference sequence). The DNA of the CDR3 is TGTGCCAGCAGCCACGTGAGCGGGCGGGGCAATGAGCAGTTCTTC. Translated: CASSHVSGRGNEQFF.

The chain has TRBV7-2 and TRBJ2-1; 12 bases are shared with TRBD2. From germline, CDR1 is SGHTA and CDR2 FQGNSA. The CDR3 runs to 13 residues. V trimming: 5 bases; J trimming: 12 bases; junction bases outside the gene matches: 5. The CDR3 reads CASSPTSGSLQFF. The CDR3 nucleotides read TGTGCCAGCAGCCCGACTAGCGGGAGCTTGCAGTTCTTC.

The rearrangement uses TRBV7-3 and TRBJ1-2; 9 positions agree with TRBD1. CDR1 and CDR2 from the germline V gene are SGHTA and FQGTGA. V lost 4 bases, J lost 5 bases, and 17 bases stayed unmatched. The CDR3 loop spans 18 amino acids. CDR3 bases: TGTGCCAGCAGCTCCTCGGGTGGGACAGGGTGGGAGGCTTATGGCTACACCTTC. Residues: CASSSSGGTGWEAYGYTF.

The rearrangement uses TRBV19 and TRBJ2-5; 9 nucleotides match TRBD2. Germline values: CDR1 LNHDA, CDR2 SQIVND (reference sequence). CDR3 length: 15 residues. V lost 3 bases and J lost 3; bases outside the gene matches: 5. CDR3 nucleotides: TGTGCCAGTAGTATCTTAGCGGGAGCAGAAGAGACCCAGTACTTC. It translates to CASSILAGAEETQYF.

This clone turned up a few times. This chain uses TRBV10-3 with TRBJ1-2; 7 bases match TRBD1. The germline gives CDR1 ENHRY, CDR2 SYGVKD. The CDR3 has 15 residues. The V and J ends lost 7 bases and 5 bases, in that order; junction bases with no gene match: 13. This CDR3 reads CAINGQDRTGYGYTF. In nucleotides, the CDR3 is TGTGCCATCAACGGACAGGATAGGACTGGGTATGGCTACACCTTC.

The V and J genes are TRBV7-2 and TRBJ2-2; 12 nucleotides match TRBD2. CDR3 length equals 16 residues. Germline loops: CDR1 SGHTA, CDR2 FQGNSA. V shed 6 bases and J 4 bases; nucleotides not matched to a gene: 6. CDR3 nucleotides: TGTGCCAGCAGGCTGGGGACTAGCGGGTTCACCGGGGAGCTGTTTTTT. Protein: CASRLGTSGFTGELFF.

The CDR3 protein is CASSLVSRETQYF. In DNA, the CDR3 is TGTGCCAGCAGTTTGGTGAGCCGAGAGACCCAGTACTTC. The genes are TRBV28 and TRBJ2-5; D unresolved. From germline, CDR1 is MDHEN and CDR2 SYDVKM. V lost 3 bases and J 4 bases, leaving 9 bases between the germline ends. CDR3 length: 13 residues.

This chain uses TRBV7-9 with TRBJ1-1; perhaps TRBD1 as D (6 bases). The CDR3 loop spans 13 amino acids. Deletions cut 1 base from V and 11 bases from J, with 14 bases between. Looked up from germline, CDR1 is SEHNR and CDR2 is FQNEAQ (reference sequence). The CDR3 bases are TGTGCCAGCAGCTTAGTCAGGGGCGATCCGGCTTTCTTT. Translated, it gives CASSLVRGDPAFF.

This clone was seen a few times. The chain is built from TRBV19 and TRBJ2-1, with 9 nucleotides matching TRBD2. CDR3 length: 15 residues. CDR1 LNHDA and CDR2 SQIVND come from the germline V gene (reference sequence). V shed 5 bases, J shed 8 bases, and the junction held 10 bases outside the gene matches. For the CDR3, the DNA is TGTGCCAGTAGTGCCGACAAGGCGGGGGGGCATGAGCAGTTCTTC. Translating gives CASSADKAGGHEQFF.

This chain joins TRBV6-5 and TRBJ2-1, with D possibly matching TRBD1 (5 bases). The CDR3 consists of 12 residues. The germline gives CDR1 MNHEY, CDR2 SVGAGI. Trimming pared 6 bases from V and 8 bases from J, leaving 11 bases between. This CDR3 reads CASSPTGDEQFF. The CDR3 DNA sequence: TGTGCCAGCAGCCCAACAGGCGATGAGCAGTTCTTC.

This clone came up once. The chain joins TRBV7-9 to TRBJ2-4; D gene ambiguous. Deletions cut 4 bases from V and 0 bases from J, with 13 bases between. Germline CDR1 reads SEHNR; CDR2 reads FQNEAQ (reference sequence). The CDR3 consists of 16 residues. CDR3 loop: CASSSYRILAKNIQYF. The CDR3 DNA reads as TGTGCCAGCAGCTCCTACCGAATACTAGCCAAAAACATTCAGTACTTC.

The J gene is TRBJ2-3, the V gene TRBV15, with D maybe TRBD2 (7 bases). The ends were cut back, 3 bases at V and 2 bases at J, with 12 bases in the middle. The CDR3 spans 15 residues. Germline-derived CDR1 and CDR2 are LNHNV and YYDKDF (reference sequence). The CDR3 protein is CATSRGRGYTDTQYF. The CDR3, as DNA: TGTGCCACCAGCAGGGGGAGGGGGTACACAGATACGCAGTATTTT.

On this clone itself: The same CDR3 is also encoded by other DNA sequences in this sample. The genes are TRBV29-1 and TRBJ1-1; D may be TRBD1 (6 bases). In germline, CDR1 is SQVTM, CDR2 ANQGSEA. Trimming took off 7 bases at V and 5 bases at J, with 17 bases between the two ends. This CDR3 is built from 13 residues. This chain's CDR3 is CSAVTGRETEAFF. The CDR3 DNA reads TGCAGCGCCGTAACAGGGAGGGAAACTGAAGCTTTCTTT. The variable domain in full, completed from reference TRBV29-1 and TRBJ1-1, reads SAVISQKPSRDICQRGTSLTIQCQVDSQVTMMFWYRQQPGQSLTLIATANQGSEATYESGFVIDKFPISRPNLTFSTLTVSNMSPEDSSIYLCSAVTGRETEAFFGQGTRLTVV.